The 17 T cell receptor beta chains below come from one sample, sequenced in a study of early T cells in non-severe SARS-CoV-2 infection. In TCRdb, the 5' RACE reads were re-called with MiXCR into one record per CDR3 protein. The data contain tens of thousands of distinct CDR3 sequences, 8.5% to 10% of them seen just once; the ten biggest clones take up 3.9%. The sample here was whole blood, taken at baseline. The origin of the receptors is an adult who was a healthcare worker with PCR-confirmed SARS-CoV-2 infection or an uninfected control (not recorded which).

This clonotype was recorded at least ten times. The genes are TRBV9 and TRBJ1-2; D is unresolved. Trimming cost V 4 bases and J 2 bases, with 15 bases left between them. The CDR3 sequence is 15 residues long. In germline, CDR1 is SGDLS, CDR2 YYNGEE. The CDR3 loop is CASSPRADRNYGYTF. CDR3 DNA: TGTGCCAGCAGCCCTCGGGCAGACCGCAACTATGGCTACACCTTC.

V gene TRBV12-3 or TRBV12-4 combines with J gene TRBJ1-1, with no clear D. The CDR3 has 11 amino acids. Trimming removed 7 bases from V and 0 bases from J, with 3 bases in between. This chain's CDR3 is CASKVNTEAFF. CDR3 nucleotides: TGTGCCAGCAAAGTGAACACTGAAGCTTTCTTT.

This clonotype came up a few times. The chain employs TRBV11-1 and TRBJ2-5; 13 nucleotides match TRBD2. Germline assignment: CDR1 SGHAT and CDR2 FQDESV (reference sequence). J was trimmed by 2 bases and V by 5 bases; bases with no gene match: 2. This CDR3 is 15 amino acids long. The CDR3: CASSAGLAGQETQYF. CDR3 DNA sequence: TGTGCCAGCAGCGCGGGACTAGCGGGACAAGAGACCCAGTACTTC.

This clonotype was seen ten or more times. The genes are TRBV7-2 and TRBJ2-1; 13 positions agree with TRBD2. Looked up from germline, CDR1 is SGHTA and CDR2 is FQGNSA. This CDR3 is built from 16 residues. V shed 5 bases and J 6 bases; nucleotides not matched to a gene: 7. CDR3 loop: CASSPTTSGRPNEQFF. CDR3 nucleotide sequence: TGTGCCAGCAGCCCGACGACTAGCGGGAGGCCCAATGAGCAGTTCTTC. Complete variable domain (other parts from reference TRBV7-2 and TRBJ2-1): GAGVSQSPSNKVTEKGKDVELRCDPISGHTALYWYRQSLGQGLEFLIYFQGNSAPDKSGLPSDRFSAERTGGSVSTLTIQRTQQEDSAVYLCASSPTTSGRPNEQFFGPGTRLTVL.

The V gene is TRBV5-6, the J gene TRBJ2-2; maybe TRBD2 (7 bases). Trimming shortened V by 2 bases and J by 11 bases, and 28 bases separated the two germline ends. The CDR3 length is 18 residues. The V gene's germline CDR1 is SGHDT and CDR2 YYEEEE. This chain's CDR3 is CASSLPAGASGTRGELFF. CDR3 bases: TGTGCCAGCAGCTTACCCGCCGGGGCTAGCGGCACCAGGGGTGAGCTGTTTTTT.

This clonotype was observed at least ten times. The gene calls are TRBV28 and TRBJ2-7; 14 positions agree with TRBD2. Germline CDR1 is MDHEN and CDR2 is SYDVKM. This CDR3 is built from 15 residues. V lost 6 bases and J lost 6; bases outside the gene matches: 7. The CDR3 spells CASSPGTSGSSEQYF. CDR3 DNA: TGTGCCAGCAGCCCTGGGACTAGCGGGAGTTCCGAGCAGTACTTC.

This clonotype has a handful of counts. CDR3 bases: TGTGCCGCTAAGAATTATTACGGCGGCACTGAAGCTTTCTTT. Amino acids: CAAKNYYGGTEAFF. V is TRBV10-3 and J is TRBJ1-1, with D hard to call. The CDR3 loop spans 14 amino acids. The V end was cut by 11 bases, the J end by 4 bases, with 20 bases between. CDR1 is ENHRY, CDR2 SYGVKD, per germline.

This clonotype appeared many times. This chain connects TRBV7-9 to TRBJ1-1; D possibly corresponds to TRBD1 (6 bases). The germline V gene has CDR1 SEHNR and CDR2 FQNEAQ (reference sequence). This CDR3 is built from 14 residues. The V and J ends lost 5 bases and 5 bases respectively, with 15 bases between them. CDR3 coding DNA: TGTGCCAGCAGCACCCGAACAGGGTCTACTGAAGCTTTCTTT. This codes for CASSTRTGSTEAFF.

This clonotype came up many times. The genes are TRBV7-8 and TRBJ1-3, with D unresolved. V was pared by 2 bases and J by 0 bases, with 14 bases between. The CDR3 runs to 17 residues. Germline-derived CDR1 and CDR2 are SGHVS and FQNEAQ. DNA of the CDR3: TGTGCCAGCAGCTTATGGGCAGCGGCCTCCTCTGGAAACACCATATATTTT. It specifies CASSLWAAASSGNTIYF.

This clonotype was detected only a few times. The chain combines TRBV6-1 with TRBJ2-2; 10 bases are shared with TRBD1. The CDR3 is made up of 15 amino acids. V lost 6 bases, J lost 3 bases, and 4 bases stayed unmatched. The germline V gene encodes CDR1 MNHNS and CDR2 SASEGT. The CDR3 bases are TGTGCCAGCAGGCCGGGACAGGGGTACACCGGGGAGCTGTTTTTT. Translated: CASRPGQGYTGELFF.

In its sample, this clonotype was seen a few times. The CDR3: CSTASGDIRNEQFF. Written as DNA, the CDR3 is TGCAGTACGGCTAGCGGGGACATTAGGAATGAGCAGTTCTTC. This chain connects TRBV20-1 to TRBJ2-1; 9 bases fit TRBD2. J gave up 7 bases and V 8 bases, and 12 bases lay outside the gene matches. The CDR3 totals 14 residues. Germline V gene sequence: CDR1 DFQATT, CDR2 SNEGSKA (reference sequence).

Many counts were recorded for this clonotype. V usage is TRBV11-2 and J usage is TRBJ2-2, with D possibly being TRBD2 (5 bases). Between the trimmed V and J ends, which lost 0 bases and 11 bases, there was a span of 7 bases. There are 12 residues in the CDR3. The germline V gene has CDR1 SGHAT and CDR2 FQNNGV. The CDR3 loop is CASSLDGSELFF. The CDR3 nucleotides read TGTGCCAGCAGCTTAGATGGGAGTGAGCTGTTTTTT.

This clonotype was seen ten or more times. The V call is TRBV7-9, the J call TRBJ2-3; D is ambiguous. Germline V gene lookup returns CDR1 SEHNR and CDR2 FQNEAQ (reference sequence). V was shortened by 1 base and J by 3 bases, with 5 bases between the two germline ends. The CDR3 runs to 13 residues. CDR3 region: CASSLVGTDTQYF. DNA of the CDR3: TGTGCCAGCAGCTTAGTTGGGACAGATACGCAGTATTTT. Complete variable domain (other parts from reference TRBV7-9 and TRBJ2-3): DTGVSQNPRHKITKRGQNVTFRCDPISEHNRLYWYRQTLGQGPEFLTYFQNEAQLEKSRLLSDRFSAERPKGSFSTLEIQRTEQGDSAMYLCASSLVGTDTQYFGPGTRLTVL.

V usage is TRBV4-1 and J usage is TRBJ2-7, with TRBD2 matching 7 bases. Germline V gene lookup returns CDR1 MGHRA and CDR2 YSYEKL. V gave up 3 bases and J gave up 3 bases; unmatched junction bases: 11. CDR3 size: 16 residues. The CDR3 protein is CASSHPWGTTNYEQYF. CDR3 bases: TGCGCCAGCAGCCACCCGTGGGGGACTACCAACTACGAGCAGTACTTC.

A few counts support this clonotype. The V and J genes are TRBV20-1 and TRBJ2-7; 8 bases match TRBD1. CDR1 DFQATT and CDR2 SNEGSKA come from the germline V gene (reference sequence). This CDR3 is 14 amino acids long. Trimming removed 3 bases from V and 5 bases from J; junction bases left unmatched: 9. Written as DNA, the CDR3 is TGCAGTGCTAGGGCCAAGACAGGGGTGAACGAGCAGTACTTC. Translation gives CSARAKTGVNEQYF.

This clonotype occurred many times. V is TRBV5-1 and J is TRBJ2-3, with D possibly being TRBD1 (6 bases). V was cut by 3 bases and J by 7 bases, with 12 bases left in between. The V gene's germline CDR1 is SGHRS and CDR2 YFSETQ. The length of the CDR3 is 13 residues. CDR3 DNA sequence: TGCGCCAGCAGCTCTGTACAGGGATATACGCAGTATTTT. It encodes CASSSVQGYTQYF.

This clonotype was found a few times. V gene TRBV7-9 combines with J gene TRBJ1-2; possible D gene TRBD1, 5 bases. Germline CDR1 is SEHNR and CDR2 is FQNEAQ (reference sequence). The V end lost 5 bases, the J end lost 3 bases, and 7 bases lay between the germline ends. The CDR3 loop spans 12 amino acids. For the CDR3, the DNA is TGTGCCAGCAGCCAGACAGACTATGGCTACACCTTC. It translates to CASSQTDYGYTF.